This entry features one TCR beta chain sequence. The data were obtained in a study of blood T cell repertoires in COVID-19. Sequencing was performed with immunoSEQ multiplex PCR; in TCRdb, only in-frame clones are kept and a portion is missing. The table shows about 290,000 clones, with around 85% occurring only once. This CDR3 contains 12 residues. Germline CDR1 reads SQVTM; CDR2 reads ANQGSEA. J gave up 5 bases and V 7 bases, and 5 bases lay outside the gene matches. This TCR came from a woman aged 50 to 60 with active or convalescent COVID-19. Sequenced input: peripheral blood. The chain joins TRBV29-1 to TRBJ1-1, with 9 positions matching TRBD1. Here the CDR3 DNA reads TGCAGCGCCGGACAGGGGAGGACTGAAGCTTTCTTT. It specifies CSAGQGRTEAFF.